This is a list of T cell receptor beta chains from one sample in a study of blood T cell repertoires in COVID-19. This table comes from immunoSEQ multiplex PCR, and its TCRdb copy is limited to in-frame clones, with some not included. This sample yields about 75,000 clones, of which around 79% are seen a single time; about 5% belongs to the top ten. The sample comprised peripheral blood. Source of these receptors: a woman of 80 years or more with active or convalescent COVID-19. Each CDR3 is given without its conserved first and last residue.

j_gene: TRBJ1-5
len: 14
v_gene: TRBV5-1
CDR3aa: ASSPGTGGDNQPQH

j_gene: TRBJ2-7
len: 12
v_gene: TRBV11-2
CDR3aa: ASRVIAVPYEQY

j_gene: TRBJ2-1
len: 14
v_gene: TRBV15
CDR3aa: ATSRGIGLAGGQGF

j_gene: TRBJ1-4
len: 11
v_gene: TRBV6-5
CDR3aa: ASRARVKEKLF

j_gene: TRBJ2-5
len: 13
v_gene: TRBV10-3
CDR3aa: AISGDRGGEETQY

j_gene: TRBJ2-1
len: 13
v_gene: TRBV21-1
CDR3aa: ASSRHRSSYNEQF

j_gene: TRBJ1-3
len: 15
v_gene: TRBV9
CDR3aa: ASSVDSWRGLGNTIY

j_gene: TRBJ2-5
len: 16
v_gene: TRBV7-2
CDR3aa: ASSLYGLAGGPSETQY

j_gene: TRBJ1-2
len: 11
v_gene: TRBV7-8
CDR3aa: ASWGEANYGYT

j_gene: TRBJ2-7
len: 13
v_gene: TRBV7-9
CDR3aa: ASSPRQGGTYEQY

j_gene: TRBJ2-3
len: 15
v_gene: TRBV5-4
CDR3aa: ASSSLPGKSGTDTQY

j_gene: TRBJ1-1
len: 12
v_gene: TRBV6-2/TRBV6-3
CDR3aa: ASSQQERFTEAF

j_gene: TRBJ2-2
len: 16
v_gene: TRBV7-9
CDR3aa: ASSSLAGGPTNTGELF

j_gene: TRBJ2-2
len: 11
v_gene: TRBV7-2
CDR3aa: AWMTIKAGELF

j_gene: TRBJ2-1
len: 12
v_gene: TRBV7-3
CDR3aa: ASSSTLSHNEQF

j_gene: TRBJ1-2
len: 10
v_gene: TRBV7-2
CDR3aa: ASSPRTDGYT

j_gene: TRBJ2-1
len: 18
v_gene: TRBV21-1
CDR3aa: ASSKEKGLAGAYWHNEQF

j_gene: TRBJ2-7
len: 12
v_gene: TRBV13
CDR3aa: ASSLPDGDYEQY

j_gene: TRBJ2-2
len: 11
v_gene: TRBV9
CDR3aa: ATRRGQTGELF

j_gene: TRBJ2-1
len: 12
v_gene: TRBV5-6
CDR3aa: ASSSSGWYNEQF

j_gene: TRBJ2-2
len: 12
v_gene: TRBV11-2
CDR3aa: ASSSVQDTGELF

j_gene: TRBJ2-3
len: 13
v_gene: TRBV19
CDR3aa: ASTSTGTLTDTQY